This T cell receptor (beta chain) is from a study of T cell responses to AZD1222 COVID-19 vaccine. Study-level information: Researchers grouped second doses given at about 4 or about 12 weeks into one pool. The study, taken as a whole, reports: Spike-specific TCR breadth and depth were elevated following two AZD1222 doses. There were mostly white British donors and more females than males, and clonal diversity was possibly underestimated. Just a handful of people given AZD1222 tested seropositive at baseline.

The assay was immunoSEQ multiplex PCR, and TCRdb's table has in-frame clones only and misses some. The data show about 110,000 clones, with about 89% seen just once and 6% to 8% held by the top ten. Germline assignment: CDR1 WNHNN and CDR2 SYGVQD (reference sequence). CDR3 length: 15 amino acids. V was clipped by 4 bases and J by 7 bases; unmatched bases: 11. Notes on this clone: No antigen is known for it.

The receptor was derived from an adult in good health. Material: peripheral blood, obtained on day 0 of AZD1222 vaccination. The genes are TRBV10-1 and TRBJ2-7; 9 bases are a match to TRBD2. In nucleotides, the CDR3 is TGCGCCAGCAGTGCAGCGCTAGCGGGGACGAGGGAGCAGTACTTC. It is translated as CASSAALAGTREQYF.